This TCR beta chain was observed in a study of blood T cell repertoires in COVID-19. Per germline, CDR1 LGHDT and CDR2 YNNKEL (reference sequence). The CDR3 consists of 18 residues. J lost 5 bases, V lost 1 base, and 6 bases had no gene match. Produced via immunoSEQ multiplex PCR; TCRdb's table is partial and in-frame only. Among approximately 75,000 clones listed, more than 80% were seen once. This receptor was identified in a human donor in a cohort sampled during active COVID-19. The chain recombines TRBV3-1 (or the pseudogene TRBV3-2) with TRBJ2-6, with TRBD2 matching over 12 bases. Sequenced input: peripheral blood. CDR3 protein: CASSQASGGAWWANVLTF. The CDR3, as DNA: TGTGCCAGCAGCCAAGCTAGCGGGGGGGCGTGGTGGGCCAACGTCCTGACTTTC.